This entry is about one T cell receptor (beta chain). This entry comes from a study of patients and donors after allogeneic stem cell transplantation. CDR1 is KGHSH and CDR2 is LQKENI in the germline V gene. The CDR3 sequence is 16 residues long. V was pared by 0 bases and J by 4 bases, with 13 bases between. TCRdb reprocessed the RT-PCR reads with MiXCR, giving one entry per CDR3 protein. Of roughly 180,000 distinct CDR3 sequences listed, around 41% were seen once; the top ten hold 33%. The specimen sequenced was blood, either unsorted or a sorted T cell fraction (not recorded which). This TCR was recovered from a human donor who was either an allogeneic HSCT recipient or a stem cell or donor lymphocyte infusion donor (not recorded which). It is not recorded whose cells these are; they may come from a transplant donor. The chain combines TRBV18 with TRBJ2-1; the D gene is possibly TRBD1 (5 bases). The CDR3 nucleotides are TGTGCCAGCTCACCACCGAACAGGCGAGGTTACAATGAGCAGTTCTTC. Residues: CASSPPNRRGYNEQFF.